The clone carrying this T cell receptor beta chain was counted many times. What it recognizes is unknown. The data derive from a study of cytomegalovirus exposure and HLA in healthy donors. Study outcomes and limitations: Later on, a genetic analysis was performed. It linked a missense variant in DCLRE1C with V- and J-gene trimming of TCR beta.

The germline V and J ends were trimmed by 5 bases and 6 bases, with 16 bases remaining between them. The CDR3 covers 14 residues. Germline assignment: CDR1 SEHNR and CDR2 FQNEAQ (reference sequence). The PCR was carried out with 60 Vbeta primers and 13 Jbeta primers. Sequencing used immunoSEQ multiplex PCR; TCRdb keeps in-frame clones, though not all of them. Of 160,000 or so clones listed, approximately 72% are singletons. The TCR originated in a human donor in good health. The chain links TRBV7-9 to TRBJ1-2; TRBD1 might be the D (6 bases). Sample: PBMCs. The CDR3 DNA sequence: TGTGCCAGCAGCCCCCTCGACAGGCCGGATGGCTACACCTTC. It codes for CASSPLDRPDGYTF.